A selection of T cell receptor beta chains follows, all from one sample in a study of T cells in Graves' hyperthyroidism and ophthalmopathy. MiXCR, run by TCRdb on the multiplex PCR reads, gives a single entry per CDR3 protein. The sample lists almost 600,000 distinct CDR3 sequences, about 15% seen once, with around 5.4% in the top ten. The sample consisted of blood. Receptors originate from a woman aged 30 to 39 with Graves' hyperthyroidism that later progressed to Graves' ophthalmopathy. Both conserved end residues are part of each CDR3. A D gene is named only where the DNA matches it firmly. Some rows mark clone size as missing; the rest say once, few, many or name a class of expanded clone.

>TRBV9|TRBJ2-1|NA|NA
CASSRIMGGAYNEQLF
TGTGCCAGCAGCCGCATTATGGGAGGTGCCTACAATGAGCAGCTCTTC
>TRBV30|TRBJ1-5|many|NA
CAWTPGQDQPQHF
TGTGCCTGGACCCCGGGCCAAGATCAGCCCCAGCATTTT
>TRBV30|TRBJ2-3|many|TRBD2
CAWSVLREGFTDTQYF
TGTGCCTGGAGTGTACTGCGGGAGGGTTTCACAGATACGCAGTATTTT
>TRBV28|TRBJ2-1|many|NA
CASSFWAAMDNEQFF
TGTGCCAGCAGTTTCTGGGCAGCGATGGACAATGAGCAGTTCTTC
>TRBV5-1|TRBJ2-1|many|TRBD2
CASTTGLAGGEQFF
TGCGCCAGCACAACGGGACTAGCGGGAGGTGAGCAGTTCTTC
>TRBV20-1|TRBJ1-1|NA|NA
CSARQGTNTEAFF
TGCAGTGCTAGACAGGGAACGAACACTGAAGCTTTCTTT
>TRBV24-1|TRBJ2-1|many|TRBD2
CATSDPPLAGESYNEQFF
TGTGCCACCAGTGACCCCCCACTAGCGGGAGAGTCCTACAATGAGCAGTTCTTC
>TRBV30|TRBJ1-1|many|NA
CASERDTNTEAFF
TGTGCCAGTGAAAGGGACACGAACACTGAAGCTTTCTTT
>TRBV5-8|TRBJ2-7|few|NA
CASSFPPAFLYEQYF
TGTGCCAGCAGCTTTCCGCCAGCTTTTCTCTACGAGCAGTACTTC
>TRBV19|TRBJ2-3|many|NA
CASSIGSHPTDTQYF
TGTGCCAGTAGTATTGGATCACACCCCACAGATACGCAGTATTTT
>TRBV27|TRBJ1-5|few|NA
CASSLYSGHQPQHF
TGTGCCAGCAGTTTATATTCGGGGCATCAGCCCCAGCATTTT
>TRBV11-2|TRBJ1-2|many|TRBD1
CASSSIVRGRMDGYTF
TGTGCCAGCAGCTCCATAGTTAGGGGGCGCATGGATGGCTACACCTTC